This passage covers 17 T cell receptor beta chains from one sample sequenced in a study of blood T cells in healthy people across ages. Combining a sample-barcoded 5' primer with a J-beta primer mix, a second PCR ran for 7 to 11 cycles. MiXCR, applied by TCRdb to the 5' RACE reads, yields one record per CDR3 protein. The sample records hundreds of thousands of distinct CDR3 sequences, nearly 25% being singletons. A further study also used this sample, focusing on T cells of mothers and their children.

Source material: blood. These receptors came from a boy aged 5-17 years in good health.

V and J are TRBV4-1 and TRBJ2-7; D unresolved. This CDR3 is built from 14 residues. With 0 bases removed from V and 0 bases from J, the gap between germline ends came to 6 bases. From germline, CDR1 is MGHRA and CDR2 YSYEKL. The CDR3 bases are TGCGCCAGCAGCCAAGAGGGCGGCTCCTACGAGCAGTACTTC. Residues: CASSQEGGSYEQYF.

This clonotype appeared a few times. J is TRBJ2-1 and V is TRBV6-2 or TRBV6-3, with D possibly matching TRBD2 (5 bases). The germline gives CDR1 MNHEY, CDR2 SVGEGT. This CDR3 has 14 amino acids. V lost 6 bases to trimming and J lost 4 bases, with 13 bases between them. The CDR3 DNA sequence: TGTGCCAGCAGCCTGGGGAGTCCATACAATGAGCAGTTCTTC. The encoded protein is CASSLGSPYNEQFF.

The chain recombines TRBV12-3 or TRBV12-4 with TRBJ2-5, with D tentatively TRBD1 or TRBD2 (6 bases each). V lost 6 bases, J lost 3 bases, and 17 bases lay in between. This CDR3 spans 15 amino acids. For the CDR3, the DNA is TGTGCCAGCAGCGGGGGTGACAGGCGGGAAGAGACCCAGTACTTC. It specifies CASSGGDRREETQYF.

V gene TRBV4-1 combines with J gene TRBJ1-4, with 11 bases matching TRBD1. The CDR3 is 17 amino acids. CDR1 is MGHRA and CDR2 is YSYEKL in the germline V gene. The V and J ends lost 0 bases and 6 bases, in that order; junction bases with no gene match: 6. The CDR3 DNA is TGCGCCAGCAGCCAAGATGTGGACAGGGGGCGGGATGAAAAACTGTTTTTT. Protein product: CASSQDVDRGRDEKLFF.

The V call is TRBV12-3 or TRBV12-4, the J call TRBJ2-3; 8 positions agree with TRBD2. This CDR3 has 15 amino acids. V gave up 3 bases and J gave up 6 bases; unmatched junction bases: 8. In DNA, the CDR3 is TGTGCCAGCAGTTTTTACGGGAGGGCCCCCGATACGCAGTATTTT. Amino acids: CASSFYGRAPDTQYF.

The V and J genes are TRBV5-1 and TRBJ1-1, with D perhaps matching TRBD1 (6 bases). The V end was cut by 1 base, the J end by 4 bases, with 14 bases between. Germline V gives CDR1 SGHRS, CDR2 YFSETQ. The CDR3 is 15 residues long. The CDR3 region has the DNA TGCGCCAGCAGCTTGAGGGGGAGAGATGGCACTGAAGCTTTCTTT. It translates to CASSLRGRDGTEAFF.

This clonotype was observed a handful of times. The CDR3 loop is CSVVSYEQYF. In DNA, the CDR3 is TGCAGTGTCGTCTCCTACGAGCAGTACTTC. V and J are TRBV20-1 and TRBJ2-7; D remains ambiguous. The germline V and J ends were trimmed by 7 bases and 0 bases, with 4 bases remaining between them. The CDR3 consists of 10 residues. CDR1 is DFQATT and CDR2 is SNEGSKA in the germline V gene (reference sequence).

This clonotype showed up just a few times. The gene calls are TRBV29-1 and TRBJ2-2, with D possibly being TRBD2 (6 bases). The CDR3 runs to 13 residues. CDR1 and CDR2 from the germline V gene are SQVTM and ANQGSEA. Trimming shortened V by 4 bases and J by 4 bases, and 10 bases separated the two germline ends. The CDR3 protein is CSVARGTTGELFF. The DNA for the CDR3 is TGCAGCGTTGCCCGCGGGACCACCGGGGAGCTGTTTTTT.

This clonotype has a handful of counts. The rearrangement uses TRBV2 and TRBJ1-5, with 10 bases aligning to TRBD1. Germline V CDR1 and CDR2: SNHLY, FYNNEI. CDR3 length: 16 residues. V was clipped by 1 base and J by 2 bases; unmatched bases: 2. The CDR3 nucleotides are TGTGCCAGCAGTGAAGACGGGACAGGGGGCAATCAGCCCCAGCATTTT. Encoded protein: CASSEDGTGGNQPQHF.

The sample holds a few counts of this clonotype. This rearrangement joins TRBV7-9 to TRBJ2-1; no clear D. The V end was cut by 4 bases, the J end by 6 bases, with 7 bases between. The CDR3 runs to 12 residues. CDR1 is SEHNR, CDR2 FQNEAQ, per germline (reference sequence). The DNA for the CDR3 is TGTGCCAGCAGCTGGATTAGCAATGAGCAGTTCTTC. This encodes CASSWISNEQFF. Combining the CDR3 with reference TRBV7-9 and TRBJ2-1 gives the whole variable domain DTGVSQNPRHKITKRGQNVTFRCDPISEHNRLYWYRQTLGQGPEFLTYFQNEAQLEKSRLLSDRFSAERPKGSFSTLEIQRTEQGDSAMYLCASSWISNEQFFGPGTRLTVL.

As for this clonotype: The junction departs from the called germline gene at one end, perhaps through a read error. V is TRBV7-9 and J is TRBJ2-1; 9 bases map to TRBD1. The CDR3 is 14 residues long. Per germline, CDR1 SEHNR and CDR2 FQNEAQ (reference sequence). In DNA, the CDR3 is TGTGCCGGCAGCCTCCGACAGGGGGTCAATGAGCAGTTCTTC. Translation: CAGSLRQGVNEQFF.

This clonotype was observed a handful of times. The chain has TRBV6-5 and TRBJ2-1, with 7 positions matching TRBD1. Trimming removed 5 bases from V and 4 bases from J; junction bases left unmatched: 5. The CDR3 totals 14 residues. CDR1 and CDR2 from the germline V gene are MNHEY and SVGAGI. The CDR3 DNA sequence: TGTGCCAGCAGTACCGAGACAGGGTACAATGAGCAGTTCTTC. Translating gives CASSTETGYNEQFF.

The genes are TRBV4-1 and TRBJ2-5; TRBD2 aligns across 12 bases. Trimming took 0 bases from V and 5 from J; bases not matched to a gene: 4. The CDR3 contains 16 residues. The germline gives CDR1 MGHRA, CDR2 YSYEKL. CDR3 coding DNA: TGCGCCAGCAGCCAAGATCTCCTAGCGGGAGGGGAGACCCAGTACTTC. This translates into CASSQDLLAGGETQYF.

This clonotype occurred a few times. Its ends do not fully match the called genes, so a read error is possible. V usage is TRBV5-1 and J usage is TRBJ2-2; TRBD2 agrees at 7 bases. The CDR3 length is 15 residues. Germline CDR1 and CDR2: SGHRS and YFSETQ. The CDR3 loop is CASSLSGAQTGELVF. The CDR3 DNA sequence: TGCGCCAGCAGCTTGAGCGGGGCTCAGACCGGGGAGCTGGTTTTT.

This clonotype was seen a handful of times. The genes are TRBV12-3 or TRBV12-4 and TRBJ2-5; a weak D match, TRBD2 (6 bases). The germline V and J ends were trimmed by 2 bases and 3 bases, with 10 bases remaining between them. The CDR3 spans 14 residues. The CDR3 loop reads CASSLRVAEETQYF. For the CDR3, the DNA is TGTGCCAGCAGTTTAAGGGTAGCGGAAGAGACCCAGTACTTC.

This clonotype was detected a few times. The DNA of the CDR3 is TGTGCCACCAGCAGAGATCCCCACAATGAGCAGTTCTTC. The encoded protein is CATSRDPHNEQFF. The chain is built from TRBV15 and TRBJ2-1; D not resolved. The length of the CDR3 is 13 residues. Trimming removed 0 bases from V and 5 bases from J, with 5 bases in between. The V gene's germline CDR1 is LNHNV and CDR2 YYDKDF (reference sequence).

The V call is TRBV7-9, the J call TRBJ2-5; 9 nucleotides match TRBD2. Trimming cost V 8 bases and J 5 bases; bases outside gene matches: 9. CDR3 length: 14 amino acids. From germline, CDR1 is SEHNR and CDR2 FQNEAQ (reference sequence). Written as DNA, the CDR3 is TGTGCCAGCGGTCTAGCGGGGCCCCCCGAGACCCAGTACTTC. Translating gives CASGLAGPPETQYF.